The sequence of this T cell receptor (beta chain) was determined in a study of T cell changes during pregnancy in multiple sclerosis. Assay: immunoSEQ multiplex PCR; the TCRdb copy retains only in-frame clones and omits some. Seen here are 60,000 to 75,000 clones, approximately 91% observed once, and the top ten hold about 1.5%. The receptor was isolated from a female donor with multiple sclerosis, enrolled in a pregnancy study. Sequencing used peripheral blood, obtained in the third trimester of pregnancy.

The CDR3: CASSGGETQYF. As DNA, the CDR3 is TGTGCCAGTAGCGGGGGTGAGACCCAGTACTTC. The chain is built from TRBV19 and TRBJ2-5; D possibly corresponds to TRBD2 (6 bases). The CDR3 contains 11 residues. The germline CDR1 and CDR2 sequences are LNHDA and SQIVND (reference sequence). The V end lost 6 bases, the J end lost 5 bases, and 7 bases lay between the germline ends. Filled out from reference TRBV19 and TRBJ2-5, the complete variable domain reads DGGITQSPKYLFRKEGQNVTLSCEQNLNHDAMYWYRQDPGQGLRLIYYSQIVNDFQKGDIAEGYSVSREKKESFPLTVTSAQKNPTAFYLCASSGGETQYFGPGTRLLVL.